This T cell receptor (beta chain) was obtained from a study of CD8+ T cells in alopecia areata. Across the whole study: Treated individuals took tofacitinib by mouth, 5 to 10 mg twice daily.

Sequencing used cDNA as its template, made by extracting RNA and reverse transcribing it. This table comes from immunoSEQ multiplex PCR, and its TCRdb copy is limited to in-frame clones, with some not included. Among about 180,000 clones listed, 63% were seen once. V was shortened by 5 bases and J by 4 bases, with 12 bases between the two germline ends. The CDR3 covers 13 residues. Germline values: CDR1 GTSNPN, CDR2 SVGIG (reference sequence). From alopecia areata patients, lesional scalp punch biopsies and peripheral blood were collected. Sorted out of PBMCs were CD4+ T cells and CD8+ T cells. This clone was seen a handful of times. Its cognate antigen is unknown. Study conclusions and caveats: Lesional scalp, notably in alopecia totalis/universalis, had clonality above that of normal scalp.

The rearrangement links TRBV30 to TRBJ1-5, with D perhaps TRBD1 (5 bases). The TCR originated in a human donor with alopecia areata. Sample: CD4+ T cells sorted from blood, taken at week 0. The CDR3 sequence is CAWAGGTNQPQHF. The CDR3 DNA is TGTGCCTGGGCGGGGGGGACTAATCAGCCCCAGCATTTT.